The 24 T cell receptor beta chains below come from one sample, sequenced in a study of regulatory T cells in long-lasting Graves disease. Time point here: persistent/refractory GD, antithyroid drugs over 5 years with positive TRAb. TCR sequences were obtained from RNA taken from PBMCs. Library construction for TCR beta used iRepertoire HTBI primers and Arm-PCR of CDR3 regions. TCRdb re-called the multiplex PCR reads through MiXCR, storing one row per CDR3 protein. The sample consists of 420,000 or so distinct CDR3 sequences, 23% of them appearing once. Specimen: peripheral blood mononuclear cells (PBMCs), collected when the disease was refractory, from a patient treated with antithyroid drugs. All receptors derive from a female donor with Graves disease.

This clonotype was detected a few times. V and J are TRBV28 and TRBJ2-7; no firm D call. This CDR3 contains 14 residues. V lost 1 base and J lost 3, with 10 bases in between. CDR1 MDHEN and CDR2 SYDVKM come from the germline V gene. The CDR3 reads CASSLFGGSYEQYF. The DNA for the CDR3 is TGTGCCAGCAGTTTATTTGGCGGAAGCTACGAGCAGTACTTC.

Many counts were recorded for this clonotype. The J gene is TRBJ1-2, the V gene TRBV27, with a weak D call TRBD1 (6 bases). From germline, CDR1 is MNHEY and CDR2 SMNVEV (reference sequence). V was pared by 5 bases and J by 5 bases, with 15 bases between. The CDR3 runs to 14 residues. CDR3 in DNA: TGTGCCAGCAGTCCTCCGGGGGCGTGGTATGGCTACACCTTC. Its translation: CASSPPGAWYGYTF.

The table lists this clonotype with many counts. The chain has TRBV28 and TRBJ1-6; D possibly corresponds to TRBD1 (6 bases). Germline values: CDR1 MDHEN, CDR2 SYDVKM. This CDR3 has 14 amino acids. V was shortened by 5 bases and J by 6 bases, with 11 bases between the two germline ends. CDR3 region: CASSGTSLNSPLHF. CDR3 bases: TGTGCCAGCAGTGGGACAAGTCTTAATTCACCCCTCCACTTT.

This clonotype was seen many times. The chain joins TRBV7-8 to TRBJ2-7; 9 bases align to TRBD1. Germline V gene lookup returns CDR1 SGHVS and CDR2 FQNEAQ. V was pared by 5 bases and J by 3 bases, with 5 bases of the junction left unmatched. This CDR3 contains 14 residues. The CDR3 coding sequence is TGTGCCAGCAGCCCCGGGACAGGGTTCTACGAGCAGTACTTC. Protein product: CASSPGTGFYEQYF.

This chain links TRBV19 with TRBJ1-4; 7 bases fit TRBD1. Unmatched junction bases numbered 7, after V lost 5 bases and J lost 7 bases. There are 14 residues in the CDR3. CDR1 and CDR2 (germline): LNHDA, SQIVND (reference sequence). The CDR3 spells CASSPGGSAEKLFF. The CDR3 bases are TGTGCCAGTAGTCCAGGGGGTTCGGCTGAAAAACTGTTTTTT.

V and J are TRBV7-2 and TRBJ2-3; a weak D match, TRBD2 (6 bases). The CDR3 totals 16 residues. The germline gives CDR1 SGHTA, CDR2 FQGNSA. V lost 4 bases and J lost 0, with 14 bases in between. CDR3 in DNA: TGTGCCAGCAGCTCCCTGGGTAGCGGAAGCACAGATACGCAGTATTTT. Its translation: CASSSLGSGSTDTQYF.

There are a few counts of this clonotype. The V gene is TRBV9, the J gene TRBJ1-1; possible D gene TRBD1, 5 bases. V was pared by 0 bases and J by 4 bases, with 10 bases between. Germline loops: CDR1 SGDLS, CDR2 YYNGEE. This CDR3 region has 14 residues. The CDR3 reads CASSVATGGTEAFF. The CDR3 nucleotides read TGTGCCAGCAGCGTAGCTACGGGGGGCACTGAAGCTTTCTTT.

A note on this clonotype: Since a much larger clone is just one base distant, this may be a read error. The rearrangement links TRBV7-8 to TRBJ1-1; D is undetermined. The V and J ends lost 0 bases and 7 bases respectively, with 9 bases between them. The CDR3 covers 13 residues. Germline CDR1 SGHVS, CDR2 FQNEAQ. In nucleotides, the CDR3 is TGTGCCAGCAGCTTAGCGAGAGGCGTTGAAGCTTTCTTT. It translates to CASSLARGVEAFF. The full variable domain, completed using reference TRBV7-8 and TRBJ1-1, is GAGVSQSPRYKVAKRGQDVALRCDPISGHVSLFWYQQALGQGPEFLTYFQNEAQLDKSGLPSDRFFAERPEGSVSTLKIQRTQQEDSAVYLCASSLARGVEAFFGQGTRLTVV.

The chain has TRBV28 and TRBJ2-2; a weak D match, TRBD2 (5 bases). V was cut by 1 base and J by 4 bases, with 19 bases left in between. The germline gives CDR1 MDHEN, CDR2 SYDVKM. The CDR3 consists of 18 residues. The CDR3 DNA reads as TGTGCCAGCAGTTTATTTTTGCGGCTAGCAGACCGCACCGGGGAGCTGTTTTTT. Its translation: CASSLFLRLADRTGELFF.

The chain carries TRBV6-5 and TRBJ2-6, with a tentative D call TRBD1 (5 bases). Trimming stripped 2 bases from V and 0 bases from J, with 14 bases between. Germline V gene lookup returns CDR1 MNHEY and CDR2 SVGAGI. This CDR3 spans 18 amino acids. The CDR3 bases are TGTGCCAGCAGTTACCTGGGGCCGTCGTACTCTGGGGCCAACGTCCTGACTTTC. This gives the protein CASSYLGPSYSGANVLTF.

This clonotype was seen a handful of times. J is TRBJ2-7 and V is TRBV20-1; TRBD2 matches 9 bases. Unmatched junction bases numbered 3, after V lost 0 bases and J lost 0 bases. The CDR3 consists of 15 residues. The germline CDR1 and CDR2 sequences are DFQATT and SNEGSKA (reference sequence). CDR3 nucleotides: TGCAGTGCTAGAGATGCGGGAGGGAGCTCCTACGAGCAGTACTTC. Amino acid sequence: CSARDAGGSSYEQYF.

This clonotype was counted ten times or more. This sequence joins TRBV20-1 and TRBJ2-7; D is possibly TRBD1 (5 bases). Germline V gives CDR1 DFQATT, CDR2 SNEGSKA (reference sequence). The CDR3 runs to 13 residues. The V end lost 4 bases, the J end lost 3 bases, and 13 bases lay between the germline ends. CDR3 sequence reads: CSAIQRGNYEQYF. The CDR3 nucleotides read TGCAGTGCTATACAAAGGGGAAACTACGAGCAGTACTTC.

The chain combines TRBV28 with TRBJ2-3; 12 bases agree with TRBD2. J lost 4 bases, V lost 6 bases, and 11 bases had no gene match. Germline-derived CDR1 and CDR2 are MDHEN and SYDVKM. The CDR3 extends over 17 amino acids. This CDR3 is CASSHRTSGRRADTQYF. The CDR3 DNA reads TGTGCCAGCAGCCATCGCACTAGCGGGAGGAGGGCAGATACGCAGTATTTT.

This clonotype has ten or more counts. The CDR3 region is CASSFRGPDQPQHF. In nucleotides, the CDR3 is TGTGCCAGCAGTTTCAGGGGGCCGGATCAGCCCCAGCATTTT. The chain joins TRBV27 to TRBJ1-5; TRBD1 aligns across 8 bases. Germline CDR1 reads MNHEY; CDR2 reads SMNVEV (reference sequence). The junction had 3 bases not matched to a gene; V was cut back by 3 bases and J by 5 bases. This CDR3 region has 14 residues.

J is TRBJ2-3 and V is TRBV6-1; no firm D call. This CDR3 region has 13 residues. With 7 bases removed from V and 2 bases from J, the gap between germline ends came to 10 bases. Germline lookup yields CDR1 MNHNS and CDR2 SASEGT. The CDR3 sequence: CASTGGVTDTQYF. The CDR3 nucleotides are TGTGCCAGCACTGGCGGCGTCACAGATACGCAGTATTTT.

This clonotype was seen at least ten times. The rearrangement uses TRBV2 and TRBJ1-1; D perhaps matches TRBD1 (6 bases). This CDR3 is built from 13 residues. Germline V gene sequence: CDR1 SNHLY, CDR2 FYNNEI. Trimming left V 6 bases short and J 4 bases short, with 12 bases between. CDR3 sequence: CASRATGFTEAFF. For the CDR3, the DNA is TGTGCCAGCAGAGCAACAGGGTTCACTGAAGCTTTCTTT.

As to this clonotype: A single base separates this from a much larger clone, so it may be a read error. V gene TRBV2 combines with J gene TRBJ2-7; 9 bases line up with TRBD2. The CDR3 contains 14 residues. Germline V lookup: CDR1 SNHLY, CDR2 FYNNEI. CDR3 nucleotide sequence: TGTGCCAGCACCGACTTGACCCGCGGGAGGGAGCAGCACTTC. It codes for CASTDLTRGREQHF. The full variable domain, its missing parts supplied by reference TRBV2 and TRBJ2-7, is EPEVTQTPSHQVTQMGQEVILRCVPISNHLYFYWYRQILGQKVEFLVSFYNNEISEKSEIFDDQFSVERPDGSNFTLKIRSTKLEDSAMYFCASTDLTRGREQHFGPGTRLTVT.

This clonotype was seen repeatedly, ten times or more. The rearrangement uses TRBV12-3 or TRBV12-4 and TRBJ2-5; 7 bases are a match to TRBD2. This CDR3 comprises 13 residues. Unmatched junction bases numbered 4, after V lost 2 bases and J lost 7 bases. CDR3 protein: CASSLREGATQYF. CDR3 nucleotide sequence: TGTGCCAGCAGTTTAAGGGAGGGAGCGACCCAGTACTTC.

This clonotype was detected only once. One base away lies a much larger clone, so this may be a sequencing read error. The chain is built from TRBV9 and TRBJ1-3; 9 nucleotides agree with TRBD1. This CDR3 comprises 16 residues. The junction had 9 bases not matched to a gene; V was cut back by 4 bases and J by 4 bases. Per germline, CDR1 SGDLS and CDR2 YYNGEE. The CDR3 loop reads CASSIGGQGIGNTIYF. The CDR3 nucleotides read TGTGCCAGCAGCATAGGGGGACAGGGAATCGGAAACACCATATATTTT.

V gene TRBV7-3 combines with J gene TRBJ2-2, with TRBD2 matching over 12 bases. Germline CDR1 is SGHTA and CDR2 is FQGTGA. Trimming took 5 bases from V and 6 from J; bases not matched to a gene: 7. This CDR3 has 16 residues. The CDR3 loop is CASSARLAGVSGELFF. The DNA for the CDR3 is TGTGCCAGCAGCGCCAGACTAGCGGGAGTATCCGGGGAGCTGTTTTTT.

A few counts support this clonotype. The gene calls are TRBV29-1 and TRBJ2-5; 10 positions agree with TRBD2. With V trimmed by 6 bases and J by 3 bases, 10 bases remained unmatched. Germline loops: CDR1 SQVTM, CDR2 ANQGSEA. The length of the CDR3 is 15 residues. This chain's CDR3 is CSVGVSGRAEETQYF. CDR3 coding DNA: TGCAGCGTGGGCGTGAGCGGGAGGGCTGAAGAGACCCAGTACTTC.

This clonotype was seen more than once but under ten times. The genes are TRBV5-1 and TRBJ1-4; D is possibly TRBD1 (6 bases). Trimming pared 3 bases from V and 11 bases from J, leaving 26 bases between. CDR3 length equals 17 residues. The germline gives CDR1 SGHRS, CDR2 YFSETQ. CDR3 DNA sequence: TGCGCCAGCAGCTACCTGGAAGCGGACAGTCGGGTCGGTAAACTGTTTTTT. Translation gives CASSYLEADSRVGKLFF. The entire variable domain, with the rest obtained from reference TRBV5-1 and TRBJ1-4, is as follows: KAGVTQTPRYLIKTRGQQVTLSCSPISGHRSVSWYQQTPGQGLQFLFEYFSETQRNKGNFPGRFSGRQFSNSRSEMNVSTLELGDSALYLCASSYLEADSRVGKLFFGSGTQLSVL.

Details on this clonotype: A much larger clone lies a single base off, so this may be a read error. The genes are TRBV6-4 and TRBJ1-5, with 8 positions matching TRBD1. Trimming cost V 2 bases and J 4 bases; bases outside gene matches: 7. This CDR3 region has 16 residues. Germline CDR1 and CDR2: MRHNA and SNTAGT. The CDR3 loop is CASSDADRVRNQPQHF. CDR3 DNA: TGTGCCAGCAGTGACGCGGACAGGGTAAGAAATCAGCCCCAGCATTTT.

With regard to this clonotype: This could be a read error, since a much larger clone is one nucleotide away. Here the CDR3 reads CAGCGLGGKLFF. In DNA form, the CDR3 reads TGTGCCGGCTGCGGACTGGGAGGAAAACTGTTTTTT. V usage is TRBV3-1 and J usage is TRBJ1-4, with D unresolved. The V and J ends lost 11 bases and 10 bases respectively, with 17 bases between them. Germline V gene data show CDR1 as LGHDT and CDR2 as YNNKEL (reference sequence). This CDR3 has 12 amino acids.